Listed below are T cell receptor beta chains from one sample, sequenced in a study of shared clonotypes between healthy human individuals. Repertoires were generated with immunoSEQ multiplex PCR, while TCRdb's copy carries only in-frame clones and drops some. The sample has roughly 640,000 clones, around 72% seen once; the top ten hold 1.5% to 2%. Sequencing input: memory CD4+ T cells sorted from blood. The receptors were gathered from a woman younger than 45 in good health. Both conserved end residues are trimmed from each CDR3.

CDR3	V	J
ASSTAGGVYNEQF	TRBV28	TRBJ2-1
ASRIAESSYNEQF	TRBV2	TRBJ2-1
ASSLARVEQF	TRBV5-1	TRBJ2-1
ASQRTSGTWGETQY	TRBV6-6	TRBJ2-5
SVDGTGANYGYT	TRBV29-1	TRBJ1-2
SVGRDSGIQY	TRBV29-1	TRBJ2-4
ASSLPGSTNYGYT	TRBV7-8	TRBJ1-2
ASSQVGDRRETQY	TRBV4-2	TRBJ2-5
ASSLVGSGANVLT	TRBV5-6	TRBJ2-6
ASRAGVYYGYT	TRBV2	TRBJ1-2
ASSPETGDTIY	TRBV18	TRBJ1-3
ASSYGAGGTTGELF	TRBV6-5	TRBJ2-2
ASSQGKDREPAF	TRBV4-1	TRBJ1-1
ASSFPGTGTNEQF	TRBV5-1	TRBJ2-1
ASSRPFGGYT	TRBV5-6	TRBJ1-2
ATRGVPHYEQY	TRBV21-1	TRBJ2-7
ASSSTGEFEAF	TRBV5-1	TRBJ1-1
ASSFRVGRGEETQY	TRBV28	TRBJ2-5
ASSELPGGGTEAF	TRBV6-1	TRBJ1-1
ASSPPGECTDTQY	TRBV23-1	TRBJ2-3
ASSPPGQGETQY	TRBV18	TRBJ2-5
ASKKGQGSPNYGYT	TRBV19	TRBJ1-2
AWSPTGTGSSWFF	TRBV30	TRBJ1-4
ASSHITGKTYEQY	TRBV4-1	TRBJ2-7
ASSQSPGPQDGSAGYT	TRBV18	TRBJ1-2
ASSFSQSNYGYT	TRBV5-5	TRBJ1-2
ASSGGDRGSEQY	TRBV2	TRBJ2-7
ASRGPSVAETQY	TRBV5-1	TRBJ2-5
ASSFAGTGAGDTQY	TRBV28	TRBJ2-3
ASSLAGQYTGELF	TRBV7-9	TRBJ2-2
ASSVGGVGEKLF	TRBV9	TRBJ1-4
ASSLVLGTGVHEQF	TRBV5-1	TRBJ2-1
ASSWGQRSYEQY	TRBV5-4	TRBJ2-7
ASSPGSGASGANVLT	TRBV28	TRBJ2-6
ASSFRPAMNTGELF	TRBV27	TRBJ2-2
ASSHMGAGKAGELF	TRBV4-1	TRBJ2-2
SVWENNEQF	TRBV29-1	TRBJ2-1
ASSFLGYTDTQY	TRBV28	TRBJ2-3
ASSLAGTSGQEQY	TRBV5-1	TRBJ2-7
ASSIAGTAGNTIY	TRBV19	TRBJ1-3
SVEDRGRLRNTGELF	TRBV29-1	TRBJ2-2
ASSQRGQARRGYT	TRBV7-8	TRBJ1-2
ATRGPGADQPQH	TRBV2	TRBJ1-5
ASLPPGQGARDTQY	TRBV28	TRBJ2-3
ASSDSVNEQF	TRBV6-4	TRBJ2-1
ASRDSPSTDTQY	TRBV10-2	TRBJ2-3
ASIGGHQGNTIY	TRBV11-2	TRBJ1-3
AISSSGGTDTQY	TRBV10-3	TRBJ2-3
ASRRVSGNTIY	TRBV5-6	TRBJ1-3
ASSHDRAYEQY	TRBV27	TRBJ2-7
ASRQTGQLAGELF	TRBV5-4	TRBJ2-2
ASSLAGRGEKLF	TRBV7-8	TRBJ1-4
ASSPSQGAYEQY	TRBV18	TRBJ2-7
ASSPWGYGYT	TRBV5-6	TRBJ1-2
ASSRREFLNEQF	TRBV2	TRBJ2-1